The 13 T cell receptor beta chains listed next were all sequenced from one sample in a study of shared clonotypes between healthy human individuals. Profiling relied on immunoSEQ multiplex PCR, and the TCRdb table lists in-frame clones only, not all of them. There are about 1 million clones in the sample; 65% to 75% occur only once, and nearly 1.5% lies in the top ten. Material: memory CD4+ T cells sorted from blood. Subset denoted: CD45RA-negative fraction. Receptors originate from a man younger than 30 in good health.

The rearrangement uses TRBV29-1 and TRBJ2-6; 9 bases are a match to TRBD1. V was clipped by 6 bases and J by 0 bases; unmatched bases: 3. The CDR3 contains 15 residues. Germline CDR1 is SQVTM and CDR2 is ANQGSEA. In nucleotides, the CDR3 is TGCAGCGTCGGGACAGGGTTCTCTGGGGCCAACGTCCTGACTTTC. Translation gives CSVGTGFSGANVLTF.

This rearrangement joins TRBV7-8 to TRBJ2-1; 8 positions agree with TRBD2. Germline V gene data show CDR1 as SGHVS and CDR2 as FQNEAQ. Trimming cost V 6 bases and J 4 bases; bases outside gene matches: 5. The CDR3 covers 14 residues. The CDR3 region is CASRFREGYNEQFF. CDR3 nucleotides: TGTGCCAGCAGATTCCGGGAGGGATACAATGAGCAGTTCTTC.

The chain uses TRBV29-1 and TRBJ2-1; D may match TRBD1 or TRBD2 (6 bases each). This CDR3 region has 14 residues. Germline V CDR1 and CDR2: SQVTM, ANQGSEA. V lost 3 bases and J lost 3, with 12 bases in between. The CDR3 DNA follows: TGCAGCGTTGAGGGGGGCCCGTTCTACAATGAGCAGTTCTTC. Translation gives CSVEGGPFYNEQFF.

This clone was seen a handful of times. The CDR3, as DNA: TGTGCCAGCAGCCTCAGACGGGACACTGAAGCTTTCTTT. This sequence encodes CASSLRRDTEAFF. The chain combines TRBV13 with TRBJ1-1; D gene unclear. The CDR3 runs 13 residues. CDR1 and CDR2 from the germline V gene are PRHDT and FYEKMQ (reference sequence). V lost 5 bases to trimming and J lost 3 bases, with 10 bases between them.

There are a few counts of this clone. The gene calls are TRBV30 and TRBJ1-2, with a possible D match to TRBD1 (6 bases). CDR3 length equals 14 residues. Germline loops: CDR1 GTSNPN, CDR2 SVGIG (reference sequence). V was shortened by 1 base and J by 4 bases, with 13 bases between the two germline ends. For the CDR3, the DNA is TGTGCCTGGAGTGGATACGGGACAAGCTATGGCTACACCTTC. Translating gives CAWSGYGTSYGYTF.

The chain employs TRBV2 and TRBJ2-1, with TRBD2 identical over 9 bases. CDR3 length equals 15 residues. The J segment lost 4 bases and the V segment lost 5 bases, leaving 6 bases of the junction unmatched. Germline loops: CDR1 SNHLY, CDR2 FYNNEI. CDR3: CASSSSTSGYNEQFF. DNA of the CDR3: TGTGCCAGCAGTTCCTCGACTAGCGGATACAATGAGCAGTTCTTC.

This chain connects TRBV7-9 to TRBJ1-6; 9 nucleotides agree with TRBD1. This CDR3 contains 15 residues. Germline assignment: CDR1 SEHNR and CDR2 FQNEAQ (reference sequence). The V segment lost 3 bases and the J segment 9 bases; nucleotides outside the gene matches: 6. CDR3 bases: TGTGCCAGCAGCTTGGGGACAGGGACGCTTTCACCCCTCCACTTT. Translation: CASSLGTGTLSPLHF.

This clone was recorded only once. The sample carries other DNA sequences with the same CDR3. The J gene is TRBJ2-7, the V gene TRBV27; no reliable D call. This CDR3 has 12 amino acids. Trimming took 5 bases from V and 4 from J, leaving 9 bases between them. Germline CDR1 MNHEY, CDR2 SMNVEV (reference sequence). CDR3 protein: CASSPSPYEQYF. The CDR3 DNA reads TGTGCCAGCAGTCCGTCGCCTTACGAGCAGTACTTC.

V gene TRBV10-2 combines with J gene TRBJ2-7, with 9 nucleotides matching TRBD1. The CDR3 length is 14 residues. Germline lookup yields CDR1 WSHSY and CDR2 SAAADI. The trim removed 9 bases at V and 7 bases at J, leaving 13 bases unmatched. CDR3 coding DNA: TGCGCCAGTTCCTTTATCAGGACAGGGGATGAGCAGTACTTC. Translation gives CASSFIRTGDEQYF.

This clone was detected once. One junction end does not reproduce the germline sequence, and a read error may be involved. This chain uses TRBV5-4 with TRBJ2-7; tentative D call: TRBD1 (7 bases). The CDR3 runs to 15 residues. Germline V gene lookup returns CDR1 SGHNT and CDR2 YYREEE (reference sequence). CDR3 protein: CASSLVRGTAYEQYF. CDR3 in DNA: TGCGCCAGCAGTCTAGTTCGCGGGACAGCCTACGAGCAGTACTTC. Looking up the rest from reference TRBV5-4 and TRBJ2-7 gives the full variable domain: ETGVTQSPTHLIKTRGQQVTLRCSSQSGHNTVSWYQQALGQGPQFIFQYYREEENGRGNFPPRFSGLQFPNYSSELNVNALELDDSALYLCASSLVRGTAYEQYFGPGTRLTVT.

The chain combines TRBV4-3 with TRBJ2-1; 7 positions agree with TRBD2. V gave up 1 base and J gave up 0 bases; unmatched junction bases: 6. The CDR3 sequence is 17 residues long. Germline-derived CDR1 and CDR2 are LGHNA and YSLEER. As DNA, the CDR3 is TGCGCCAGCAGCCAAGGAGTCCTAGCGGACTCCTACAATGAGCAGTTCTTC. Translating gives CASSQGVLADSYNEQFF.

This chain uses TRBV28 with TRBJ1-1; 10 bases map to TRBD1. V gave up 2 bases and J gave up 11 bases; unmatched junction bases: 14. Germline V gene sequence: CDR1 MDHEN, CDR2 SYDVKM. The CDR3 sequence is 16 residues long. CDR3 sequence: CASSLLLGQGIMSAFF. CDR3 sequence (DNA): TGTGCCAGCAGTTTACTCCTGGGACAGGGGATAATGAGTGCTTTCTTT.

V usage is TRBV9 and J usage is TRBJ2-7, with D unresolved. The length of the CDR3 is 13 residues. Germline V gene data show CDR1 as SGDLS and CDR2 as YYNGEE. Trimming cost V 3 bases and J 5 bases, with 12 bases left between them. CDR3: CASSGANRNEQYF. In nucleotides, the CDR3 is TGTGCCAGCAGCGGAGCGAATAGGAACGAGCAGTACTTC. The full variable domain, in which reference TRBV9 and TRBJ2-7 provide the parts outside the CDR3, is DSGVTQTPKHLITATGQRVTLRCSPRSGDLSVYWYQQSLDQGLQFLIQYYNGEERAKGNILERFSAQQFPDLHSELNLSSLELGDSALYFCASSGANRNEQYFGPGTRLTVT.